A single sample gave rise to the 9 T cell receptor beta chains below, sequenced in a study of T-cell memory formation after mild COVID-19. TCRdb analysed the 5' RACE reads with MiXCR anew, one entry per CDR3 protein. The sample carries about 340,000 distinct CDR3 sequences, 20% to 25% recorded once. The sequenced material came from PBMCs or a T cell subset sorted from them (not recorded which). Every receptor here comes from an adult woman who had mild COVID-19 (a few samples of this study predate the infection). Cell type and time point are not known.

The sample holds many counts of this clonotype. This CDR3 is CASSPSGHTDTQYF. The CDR3 nucleotides read TGTGCCAGCAGCCCCTCAGGTCACACAGATACGCAGTATTTT. The J gene is TRBJ2-3, the V gene TRBV7-8; D is ambiguous. Germline CDR1 reads SGHVS; CDR2 reads FQNEAQ. Between the trimmed V and J ends, which lost 5 bases and 2 bases, there was a span of 11 bases. The CDR3 is 14 amino acids.

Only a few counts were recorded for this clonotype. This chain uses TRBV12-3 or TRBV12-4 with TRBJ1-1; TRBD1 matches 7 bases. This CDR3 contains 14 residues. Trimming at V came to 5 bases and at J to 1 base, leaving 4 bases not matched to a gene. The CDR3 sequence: CASSQGTENTEAFF. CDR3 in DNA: TGTGCCAGCAGTCAAGGGACAGAGAACACTGAAGCTTTCTTT.

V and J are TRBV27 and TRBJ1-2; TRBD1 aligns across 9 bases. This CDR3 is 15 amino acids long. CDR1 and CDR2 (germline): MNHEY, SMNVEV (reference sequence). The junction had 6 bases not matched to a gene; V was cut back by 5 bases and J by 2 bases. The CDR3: CASSTRGQGNYGYTF. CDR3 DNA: TGTGCCAGCAGTACCAGGGGACAGGGCAACTATGGCTACACCTTC.

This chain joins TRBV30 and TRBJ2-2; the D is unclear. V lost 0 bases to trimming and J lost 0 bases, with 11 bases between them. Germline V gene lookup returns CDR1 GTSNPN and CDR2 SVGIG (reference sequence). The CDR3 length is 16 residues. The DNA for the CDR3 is TGTGCCTGGAGTGTAGGTCTGCTATCGAACACCGGGGAGCTGTTTTTT. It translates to CAWSVGLLSNTGELFF.

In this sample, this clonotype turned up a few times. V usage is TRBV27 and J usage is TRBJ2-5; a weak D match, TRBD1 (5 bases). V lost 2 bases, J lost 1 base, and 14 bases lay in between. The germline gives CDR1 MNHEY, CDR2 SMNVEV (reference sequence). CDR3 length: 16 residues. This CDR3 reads CASSLSIRGTQETQYF. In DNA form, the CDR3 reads TGTGCCAGCAGTTTAAGCATAAGGGGTACCCAAGAGACCCAGTACTTC.

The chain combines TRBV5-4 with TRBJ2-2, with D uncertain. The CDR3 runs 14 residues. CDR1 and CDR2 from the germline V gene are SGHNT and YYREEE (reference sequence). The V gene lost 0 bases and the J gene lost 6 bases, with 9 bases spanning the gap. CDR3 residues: CASSLGVSAGELFF. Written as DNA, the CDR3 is TGTGCCAGCAGCTTGGGTGTGTCCGCCGGGGAGCTGTTTTTT.

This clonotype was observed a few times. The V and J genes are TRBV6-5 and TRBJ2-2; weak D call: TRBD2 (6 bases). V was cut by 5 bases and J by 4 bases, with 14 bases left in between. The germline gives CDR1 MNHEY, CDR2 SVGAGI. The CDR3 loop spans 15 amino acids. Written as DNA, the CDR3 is TGTGCCAGCAGTCCGCCGACTAGGCCCACCGGGGAGCTGTTTTTT. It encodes CASSPPTRPTGELFF.

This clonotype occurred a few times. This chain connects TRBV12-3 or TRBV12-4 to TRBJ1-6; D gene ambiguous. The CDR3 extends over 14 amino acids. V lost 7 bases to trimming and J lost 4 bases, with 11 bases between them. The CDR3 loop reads CASTLGPYNSPLHF. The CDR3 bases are TGTGCCAGCACCTTAGGCCCATATAATTCACCCCTCCACTTT.

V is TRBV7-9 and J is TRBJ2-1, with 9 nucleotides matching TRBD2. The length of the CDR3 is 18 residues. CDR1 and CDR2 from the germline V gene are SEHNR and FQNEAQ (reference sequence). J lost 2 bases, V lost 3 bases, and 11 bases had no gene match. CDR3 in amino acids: CASSLGSGTSIAYNEQFF. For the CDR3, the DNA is TGTGCCAGCAGCTTGGGAAGCGGGACTAGCATAGCCTACAATGAGCAGTTCTTC.